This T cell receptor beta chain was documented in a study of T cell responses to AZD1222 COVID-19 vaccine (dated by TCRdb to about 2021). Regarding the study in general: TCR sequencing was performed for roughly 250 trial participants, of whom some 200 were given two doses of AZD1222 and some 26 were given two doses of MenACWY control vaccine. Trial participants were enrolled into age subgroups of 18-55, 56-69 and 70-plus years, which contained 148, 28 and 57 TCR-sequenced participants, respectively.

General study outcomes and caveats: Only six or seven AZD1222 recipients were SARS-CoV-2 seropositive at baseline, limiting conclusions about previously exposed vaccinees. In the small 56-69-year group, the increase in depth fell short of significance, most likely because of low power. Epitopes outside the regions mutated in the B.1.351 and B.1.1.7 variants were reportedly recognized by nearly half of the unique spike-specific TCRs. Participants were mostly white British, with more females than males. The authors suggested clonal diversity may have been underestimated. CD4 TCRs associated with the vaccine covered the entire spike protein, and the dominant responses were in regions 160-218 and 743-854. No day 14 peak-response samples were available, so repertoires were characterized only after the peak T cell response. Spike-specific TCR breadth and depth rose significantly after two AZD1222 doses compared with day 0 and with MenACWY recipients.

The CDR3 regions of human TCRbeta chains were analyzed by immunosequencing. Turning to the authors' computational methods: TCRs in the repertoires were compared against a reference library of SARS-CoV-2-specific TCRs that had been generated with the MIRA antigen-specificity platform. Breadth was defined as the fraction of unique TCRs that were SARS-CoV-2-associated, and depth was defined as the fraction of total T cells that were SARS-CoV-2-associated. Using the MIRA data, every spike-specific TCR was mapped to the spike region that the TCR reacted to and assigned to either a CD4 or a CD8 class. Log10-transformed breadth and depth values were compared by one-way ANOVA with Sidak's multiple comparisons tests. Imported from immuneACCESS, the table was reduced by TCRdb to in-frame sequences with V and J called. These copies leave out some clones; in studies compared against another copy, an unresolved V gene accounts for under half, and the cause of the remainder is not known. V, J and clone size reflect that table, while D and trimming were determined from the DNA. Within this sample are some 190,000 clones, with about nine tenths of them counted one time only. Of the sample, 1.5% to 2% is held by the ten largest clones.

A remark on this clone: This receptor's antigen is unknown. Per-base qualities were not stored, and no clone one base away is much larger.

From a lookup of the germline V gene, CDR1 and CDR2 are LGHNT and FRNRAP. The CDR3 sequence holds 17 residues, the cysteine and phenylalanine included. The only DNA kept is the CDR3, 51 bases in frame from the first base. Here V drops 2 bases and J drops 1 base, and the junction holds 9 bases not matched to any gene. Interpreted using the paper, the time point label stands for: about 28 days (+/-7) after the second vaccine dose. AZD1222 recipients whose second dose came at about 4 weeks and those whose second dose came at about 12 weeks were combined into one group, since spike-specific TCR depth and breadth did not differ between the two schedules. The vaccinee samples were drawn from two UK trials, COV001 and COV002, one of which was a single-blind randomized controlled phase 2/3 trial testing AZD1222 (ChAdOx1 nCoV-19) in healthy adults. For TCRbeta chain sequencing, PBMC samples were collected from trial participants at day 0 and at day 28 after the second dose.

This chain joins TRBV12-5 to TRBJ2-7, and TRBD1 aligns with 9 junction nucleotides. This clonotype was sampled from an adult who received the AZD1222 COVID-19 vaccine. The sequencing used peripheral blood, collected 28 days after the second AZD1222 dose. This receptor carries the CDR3 CASGLLIGTGSSYEQYF. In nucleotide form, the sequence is TGTGCTAGTGGTTTGCTTATCGGGACAGGGAGTTCCTACGAGCAGTACTTC. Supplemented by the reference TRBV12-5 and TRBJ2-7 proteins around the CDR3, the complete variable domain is DARVTQTPRHKVTEMGQEVTMRCQPILGHNTVFWYRQTMMQGLELLAYFRNRAPLDDSGMPKDRFSAEMPDATLATLKIQPSEPRDSAVYFCASGLLIGTGSSYEQYFGPGTRLTVT.